These 30 T cell receptor beta chains originate from one sample sequenced in a study of T cells in tumors and immune-related adverse events. Sequencing used immunoSEQ multiplex PCR; TCRdb keeps in-frame clones, though not all of them. The sample shows around 10,000 clones, under 95% of them seen only once. This material consisted of lymph node tissue, taken from a patient treated with anti-PD-1 therapy. The receptors were sampled from a female donor with metastatic renal cell carcinoma.

The chain links TRBV18 to TRBJ2-2; 7 bases match TRBD2. Germline CDR1 reads KGHSH; CDR2 reads LQKENI. The V gene end was trimmed by 1 base and the J gene end by 3 bases; junction bases not matched to a gene: 5. The CDR3 contains 16 residues. The DNA for the CDR3 is TGTGCCAGCTCACCACTGGCTAGCGGTCACACCGGGGAGCTGTTTTTT. Its protein product is CASSPLASGHTGELFF.

This CDR3 is CATRQGNKETQYF. The CDR3 DNA sequence: TGTGCCACCCGACAGGGGAACAAAGAGACCCAGTACTTC. The chain combines TRBV11-2 with TRBJ2-5; TRBD1 matches at 8 bases. V shed 10 bases, J shed 3 bases, and the junction held 7 bases outside the gene matches. This CDR3 spans 13 amino acids. Germline CDR1 and CDR2: SGHAT and FQNNGV.

The rearrangement joins TRBV29-1 to TRBJ2-1; tentatively, D is TRBD2 (6 bases). Deletions cut 6 bases from V and 2 bases from J, with 8 bases between. There are 12 residues in the CDR3. Germline V gives CDR1 SQVTM, CDR2 ANQGSEA. The DNA for the CDR3 is TGCAGCGTCCGACTAGCCTACAATGAGCAGTTCTTC. It translates to CSVRLAYNEQFF.

The V call is TRBV4-1, the J call TRBJ2-7; 13 positions agree with TRBD2. Germline CDR1 is MGHRA and CDR2 is YSYEKL. Losses at the gene ends were 1 base for V and 0 bases for J; bases not matched to a gene: 0. The CDR3 is 16 amino acids. CDR3 residues: CASSQGTSGSSYEQYF. As DNA, the CDR3 is TGCGCCAGCAGCCAAGGGACTAGCGGGAGCTCCTACGAGCAGTACTTC.

This clone was detected once. The chain joins TRBV10-3 to TRBJ1-1; D is possibly TRBD1 (6 bases). Per germline, CDR1 ENHRY and CDR2 SYGVKD. CDR3 length: 12 amino acids. The germline V and J ends were trimmed by 6 bases and 6 bases, with 11 bases remaining between them. The CDR3: CAISERTAEAFF. The CDR3 nucleotides are TGTGCCATCAGCGAACGGACAGCTGAAGCTTTCTTT.

This chain uses TRBV2 with TRBJ1-5, with D perhaps TRBD1 (5 bases). The CDR3 extends over 13 amino acids. V shed 4 bases and J shed 4 bases, with 8 bases lying between them. The germline CDR1 and CDR2 sequences are SNHLY and FYNNEI. In DNA form, the CDR3 reads TGTGCCAGCAGTGGACAGAGAAATCAGCCCCAGCATTTT. Protein: CASSGQRNQPQHF.

The chain uses TRBV19 and TRBJ2-7; D tentatively fits TRBD1 or TRBD2 (5 bases each). Germline V gene data show CDR1 as LNHDA and CDR2 as SQIVND (reference sequence). Between the trimmed V and J ends, which lost 5 bases and 1 base, there was a span of 9 bases. The length of the CDR3 is 13 residues. The CDR3 sequence is CASSPGTSYEQYF. DNA of the CDR3: TGTGCCAGTAGTCCCGGGACGTCCTACGAGCAGTACTTC.

The chain is built from TRBV2 and TRBJ2-3; 8 bases match TRBD1. The V segment lost 2 bases and the J segment 3 bases; nucleotides outside the gene matches: 4. Germline lookup yields CDR1 SNHLY and CDR2 FYNNEI. The CDR3 covers 15 residues. The CDR3 nucleotides read TGTGCCAGCAGTGAACTTACAGGGGGGACAGATACGCAGTATTTT. Translation gives CASSELTGGTDTQYF. Full variable domain (rest looked up from reference TRBV2 and TRBJ2-3): EPEVTQTPSHQVTQMGQEVILRCVPISNHLYFYWYRQILGQKVEFLVSFYNNEISEKSEIFDDQFSVERPDGSNFTLKIRSTKLEDSAMYFCASSELTGGTDTQYFGPGTRLTVL.

V gene TRBV5-1 combines with J gene TRBJ2-1, with D uncertain. V lost 6 bases to trimming and J lost 9 bases, with 7 bases between them. Germline-derived CDR1 and CDR2 are SGHRS and YFSETQ. The CDR3 extends over 10 amino acids. The CDR3 sequence is CASKTSEQFF. The CDR3 DNA is TGCGCCAGCAAGACGAGTGAGCAGTTCTTC.

V is TRBV5-6 and J is TRBJ1-1; TRBD1 agrees at 9 bases. Trimming removed 4 bases from V and 4 bases from J; junction bases left unmatched: 5. The CDR3 runs to 14 residues. The germline V gene encodes CDR1 SGHDT and CDR2 YYEEEE. The CDR3 loop is CASSLTGGFTEAFF. The CDR3, as DNA: TGTGCCAGCAGCCTGACAGGGGGTTTCACTGAAGCTTTCTTT.

The count of this clone is one. The chain recombines TRBV11-2 with TRBJ1-2; D is unclear. CDR3 size: 17 residues. Germline CDR1 reads SGHAT; CDR2 reads FQNNGV. The ends were cut back, 5 bases at V and 0 bases at J, with 19 bases in the middle. CDR3 sequence reads: CASSTGRRMTTNYGYTF. DNA of the CDR3: TGTGCCAGCAGCACCGGGAGGCGGATGACTACTAACTATGGCTACACCTTC.

V usage is TRBV7-5 and J usage is TRBJ2-3. TRBV7-5 counts as a pseudogene. The CDR3 has 12 amino acids. The CDR3 DNA reads TGTGAGTTAATTCTGTCACCAGATACGCAGTATTTT. Translation gives CELILSPDTQYF.

The gene calls are TRBV27 and TRBJ2-1; D gene uncertain. V dropped 0 bases and J dropped 1 base, with 1 base sitting between them. The CDR3 totals 13 residues. Germline CDR1 MNHEY, CDR2 SMNVEV (reference sequence). CDR3 loop: CASSLSSYNEQFF. Here the CDR3 DNA reads TGTGCCAGCAGTTTATCATCCTACAATGAGCAGTTCTTC.

The V call is TRBV7-2, the J call TRBJ2-7; 7 positions match TRBD2. The CDR3 contains 12 residues. CDR1 is SGHTA, CDR2 FQGNSA, per germline. Trimming took 5 bases from V and 4 from J; bases not matched to a gene: 2. CDR3 protein: CASSPGGYEQYF. Here the CDR3 DNA reads TGTGCCAGCAGCCCGGGGGGTTACGAGCAGTACTTC. The complete variable domain, with remaining parts taken from reference TRBV7-2 and TRBJ2-7, reads GAGVSQSPSNKVTEKGKDVELRCDPISGHTALYWYRQSLGQGLEFLIYFQGNSAPDKSGLPSDRFSAERTGGSVSTLTIQRTQQEDSAVYLCASSPGGYEQYFGPGTRLTVT.

The chain combines TRBV28 with TRBJ2-7; 10 bases align to TRBD1. The ends lost 11 bases at V and 4 bases at J; junction bases unmatched: 8. In germline, CDR1 is MDHEN, CDR2 SYDVKM. There are 13 residues in the CDR3. As DNA, the CDR3 is TGTGCCGCCGGGACAGGGGATCGGTACGAGCAGTACTTC. As protein: CAAGTGDRYEQYF.

For the CDR3, the DNA is TGTGCCAGCAGTTTGTGGGGTCCGGCCTACGAGCAGTACTTC. Protein product: CASSLWGPAYEQYF. The V and J genes are TRBV28 and TRBJ2-7, with D unresolved. Germline V gives CDR1 MDHEN, CDR2 SYDVKM. V was shortened by 3 bases and J by 2 bases, with 11 bases between the two germline ends. There are 14 residues in the CDR3.

The chain carries TRBV5-1 and TRBJ1-1; 10 positions match TRBD1. The V gene's germline CDR1 is SGHRS and CDR2 YFSETQ. The V and J ends lost 4 bases and 5 bases, in that order; junction bases with no gene match: 8. The CDR3 runs 15 residues. The CDR3 region is CASSQAGQGHTEAFF. CDR3 sequence (DNA): TGCGCCAGCAGCCAGGCGGGACAGGGGCATACTGAAGCTTTCTTT.

The chain links TRBV14 to TRBJ1-3; D remains unclear. Germline assignment: CDR1 SGHDN and CDR2 FVKESK. Trimming shortened V by 2 bases and J by 0 bases, and 5 bases separated the two germline ends. This CDR3 is built from 14 residues. DNA of the CDR3: TGTGCCAGCAGCCAAACATTCTCTGGAAACACCATATATTTT. Encoded protein: CASSQTFSGNTIYF.

The chain links TRBV5-1 to TRBJ1-2; D gene unclear. CDR1 SGHRS and CDR2 YFSETQ come from the germline V gene. The V end was cut by 4 bases, the J end by 8 bases, with 21 bases between. CDR3 size: 15 residues. CDR3 amino acids: CASSEFRSGLYGYTF. CDR3 sequence (DNA): TGCGCCAGCAGCGAGTTTCGATCAGGCTTATACGGCTACACCTTC. Filled out from reference TRBV5-1 and TRBJ1-2, the complete variable domain reads KAGVTQTPRYLIKTRGQQVTLSCSPISGHRSVSWYQQTPGQGLQFLFEYFSETQRNKGNFPGRFSGRQFSNSRSEMNVSTLELGDSALYLCASSEFRSGLYGYTFGSGTRLTVV.

This chain connects TRBV6-1 to TRBJ1-1; D perhaps matches TRBD1 (5 bases). V lost 5 bases and J lost 5, with 12 bases in between. There are 13 residues in the CDR3. CDR1 and CDR2 (germline): MNHNS, SASEGT. CDR3 amino acids: CASSPFTGTEAFF. CDR3 coding DNA: TGTGCCAGCAGTCCTTTTACAGGTACTGAAGCTTTCTTT.

This rearrangement joins TRBV10-3 to TRBJ1-1; D is ambiguous. Germline V gene lookup returns CDR1 ENHRY and CDR2 SYGVKD. The CDR3 consists of 14 residues. V lost 0 bases and J 1 base, leaving 6 bases between the germline ends. CDR3 region: CAISESGRNTEAFF. The CDR3 nucleotides are TGTGCCATCAGTGAGTCAGGGCGGAACACTGAAGCTTTCTTT.

This clone is a singleton in its sample. The chain carries TRBV25-1 and TRBJ2-2; D might be TRBD2 (5 bases). Germline V gene lookup returns CDR1 MGHDK and CDR2 SYGVNS. The CDR3 consists of 14 residues. The V end was cut by 5 bases, the J end by 6 bases, with 13 bases between. The CDR3 region has the DNA TGTGCCAGCAGTAATTGGGAGTCGGCCGGGGAGCTGTTTTTT. The encoded protein is CASSNWESAGELFF.

A single count supports this clone. This rearrangement joins TRBV7-9 to TRBJ1-2; D is perhaps TRBD1 (6 bases). This CDR3 has 17 residues. Trimming took off 0 bases at V and 4 bases at J, with 18 bases between the two ends. Germline lookup yields CDR1 SEHNR and CDR2 FQNEAQ (reference sequence). The CDR3 protein is CASSLAIGQLRSYGYTF. In DNA form, the CDR3 reads TGTGCCAGCAGCTTAGCCATAGGACAGTTAAGATCCTATGGCTACACCTTC. The full variable domain, in which reference TRBV7-9 and TRBJ1-2 provide the parts outside the CDR3, is DTGVSQNPRHKITKRGQNVTFRCDPISEHNRLYWYRQTLGQGPEFLTYFQNEAQLEKSRLLSDRFSAERPKGSFSTLEIQRTEQGDSAMYLCASSLAIGQLRSYGYTFGSGTRLTVV.

V usage is TRBV29-1 and J usage is TRBJ2-2, with a tentative D call TRBD2 (5 bases). Germline V gene sequence: CDR1 SQVTM, CDR2 ANQGSEA. Trimming pared 7 bases from V and 6 bases from J, leaving 12 bases between. This CDR3 region has 12 residues. The CDR3 coding sequence is TGCAGCGGTTCTCTGGAGGCCGGGGAGCTGTTTTTT. Translation: CSGSLEAGELFF.

The J gene is TRBJ2-3, the V gene TRBV5-1; 15 bases are shared with TRBD2. This CDR3 comprises 17 residues. Looked up from germline, CDR1 is SGHRS and CDR2 is YFSETQ. The J segment lost 6 bases and the V segment lost 4 bases, leaving 9 bases of the junction unmatched. The CDR3 reads CASSRTWTSGGADTQYF. CDR3 nucleotides: TGCGCCAGCAGCCGGACGTGGACTAGCGGGGGGGCGGATACGCAGTATTTT. The full variable domain, in which reference TRBV5-1 and TRBJ2-3 provide the parts outside the CDR3, is KAGVTQTPRYLIKTRGQQVTLSCSPISGHRSVSWYQQTPGQGLQFLFEYFSETQRNKGNFPGRFSGRQFSNSRSEMNVSTLELGDSALYLCASSRTWTSGGADTQYFGPGTRLTVL.

V usage is TRBV5-1 and J usage is TRBJ2-5; possibly TRBD1 or TRBD2 for D (6 bases each). Trimming cost V 4 bases and J 4 bases, with 20 bases left between them. In germline, CDR1 is SGHRS, CDR2 YFSETQ. CDR3 length: 16 residues. The CDR3 spells CASSPASGAIGETQYF. The CDR3, as DNA: TGCGCCAGCAGCCCCGCGTCGGGGGCGATTGGAGAGACCCAGTACTTC.

This chain uses TRBV12-5 with TRBJ1-2; D is perhaps TRBD1 (5 bases). The V gene lost 7 bases and the J gene lost 2 bases, with 17 bases spanning the gap. Germline V lookup: CDR1 LGHNT, CDR2 FRNRAP. The CDR3 loop spans 15 amino acids. The CDR3, as DNA: TGTGCTAGTGTTCTAACTCGGGACCGAAACTATGGCTACACCTTC. This sequence encodes CASVLTRDRNYGYTF.

V usage is TRBV28 and J usage is TRBJ1-3, with D tentatively TRBD1 (5 bases). The V end was cut by 3 bases, the J end by 0 bases, with 6 bases between. The CDR3 sequence is 14 residues long. Per germline, CDR1 MDHEN and CDR2 SYDVKM. CDR3 region: CASSFGGSGNTIYF. In DNA form, the CDR3 reads TGTGCCAGCAGTTTCGGGGGCTCTGGAAACACCATATATTTT.

This clone showed up just once. Written as DNA, the CDR3 is TGTGCCAGCAGCTTAATCAGCCAAGGGTCCTACGAGCAGTACTTC. Amino acid sequence: CASSLISQGSYEQYF. The chain is built from TRBV7-2 and TRBJ2-7; D call uncertain. CDR1 is SGHTA and CDR2 is FQGNSA in the germline V gene. With 2 bases removed from V and 1 base from J, the gap between germline ends came to 12 bases. The CDR3 is 15 residues long.

This chain uses TRBV7-8 with TRBJ1-1; D perhaps matches TRBD1 (5 bases). V was clipped by 5 bases and J by 1 base, with 11 bases between them. The CDR3 has 14 amino acids. The germline V gene encodes CDR1 SGHVS and CDR2 FQNEAQ. CDR3 protein: CASSLGLQNTEAFF. The CDR3 DNA sequence: TGTGCCAGCAGCCTGGGACTCCAGAACACTGAAGCTTTCTTT. The whole variable domain, remainder taken from reference TRBV7-8 and TRBJ1-1, is GAGVSQSPRYKVAKRGQDVALRCDPISGHVSLFWYQQALGQGPEFLTYFQNEAQLDKSGLPSDRFFAERPEGSVSTLKIQRTQQEDSAVYLCASSLGLQNTEAFFGQGTRLTVV.